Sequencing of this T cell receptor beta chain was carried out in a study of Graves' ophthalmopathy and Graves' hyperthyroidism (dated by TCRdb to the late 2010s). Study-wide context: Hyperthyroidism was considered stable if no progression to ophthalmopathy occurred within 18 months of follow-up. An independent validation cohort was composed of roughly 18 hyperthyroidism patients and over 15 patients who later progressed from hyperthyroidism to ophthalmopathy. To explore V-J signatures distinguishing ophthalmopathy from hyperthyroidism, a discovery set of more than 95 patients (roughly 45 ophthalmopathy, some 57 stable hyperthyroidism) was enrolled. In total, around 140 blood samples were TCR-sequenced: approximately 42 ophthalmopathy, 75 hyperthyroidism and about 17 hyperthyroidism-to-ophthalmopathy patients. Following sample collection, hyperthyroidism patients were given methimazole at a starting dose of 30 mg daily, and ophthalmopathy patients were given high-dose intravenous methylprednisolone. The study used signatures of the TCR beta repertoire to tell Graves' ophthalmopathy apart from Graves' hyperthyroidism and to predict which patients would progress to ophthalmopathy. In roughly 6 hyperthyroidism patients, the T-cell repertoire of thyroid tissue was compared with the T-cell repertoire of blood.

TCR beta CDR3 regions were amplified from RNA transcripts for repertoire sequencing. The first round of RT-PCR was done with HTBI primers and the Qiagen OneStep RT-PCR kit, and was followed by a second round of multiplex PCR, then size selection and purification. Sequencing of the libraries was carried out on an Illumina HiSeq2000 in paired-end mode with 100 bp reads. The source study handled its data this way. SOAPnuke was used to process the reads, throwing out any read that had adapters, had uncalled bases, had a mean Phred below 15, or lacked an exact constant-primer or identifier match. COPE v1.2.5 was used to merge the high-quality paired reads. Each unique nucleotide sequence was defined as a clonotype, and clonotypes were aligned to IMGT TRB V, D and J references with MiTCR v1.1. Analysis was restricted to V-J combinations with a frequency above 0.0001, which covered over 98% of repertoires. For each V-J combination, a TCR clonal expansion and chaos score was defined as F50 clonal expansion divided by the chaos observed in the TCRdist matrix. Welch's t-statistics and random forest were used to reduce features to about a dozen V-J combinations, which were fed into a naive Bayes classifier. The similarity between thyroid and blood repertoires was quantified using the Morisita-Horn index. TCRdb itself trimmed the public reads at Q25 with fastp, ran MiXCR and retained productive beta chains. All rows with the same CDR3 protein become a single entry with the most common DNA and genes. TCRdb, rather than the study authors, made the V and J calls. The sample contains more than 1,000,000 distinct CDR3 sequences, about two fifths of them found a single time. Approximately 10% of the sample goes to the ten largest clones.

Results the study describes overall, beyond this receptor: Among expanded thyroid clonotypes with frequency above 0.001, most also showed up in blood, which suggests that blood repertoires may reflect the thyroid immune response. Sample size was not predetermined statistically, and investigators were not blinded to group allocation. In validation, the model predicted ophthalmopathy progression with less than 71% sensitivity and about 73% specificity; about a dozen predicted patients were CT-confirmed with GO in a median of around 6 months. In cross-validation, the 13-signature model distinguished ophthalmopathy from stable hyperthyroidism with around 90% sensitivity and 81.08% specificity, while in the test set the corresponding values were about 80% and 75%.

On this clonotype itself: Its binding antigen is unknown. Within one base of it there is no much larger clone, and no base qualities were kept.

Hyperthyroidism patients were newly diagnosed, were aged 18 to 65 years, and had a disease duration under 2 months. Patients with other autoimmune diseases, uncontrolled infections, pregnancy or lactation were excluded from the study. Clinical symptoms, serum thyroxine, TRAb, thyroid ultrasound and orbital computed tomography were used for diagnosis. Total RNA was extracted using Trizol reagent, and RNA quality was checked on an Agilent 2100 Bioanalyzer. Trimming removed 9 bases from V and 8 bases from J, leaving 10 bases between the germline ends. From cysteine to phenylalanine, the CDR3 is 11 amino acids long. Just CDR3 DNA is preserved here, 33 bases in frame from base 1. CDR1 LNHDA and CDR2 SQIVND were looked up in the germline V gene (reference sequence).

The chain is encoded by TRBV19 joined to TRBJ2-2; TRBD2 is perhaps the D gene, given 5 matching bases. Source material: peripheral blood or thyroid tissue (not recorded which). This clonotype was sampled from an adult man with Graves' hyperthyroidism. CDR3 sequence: CASGVAGELFF. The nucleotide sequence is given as TGTGCCAGCGGGGTGGCAGGGGAGCTGTTTTTT.